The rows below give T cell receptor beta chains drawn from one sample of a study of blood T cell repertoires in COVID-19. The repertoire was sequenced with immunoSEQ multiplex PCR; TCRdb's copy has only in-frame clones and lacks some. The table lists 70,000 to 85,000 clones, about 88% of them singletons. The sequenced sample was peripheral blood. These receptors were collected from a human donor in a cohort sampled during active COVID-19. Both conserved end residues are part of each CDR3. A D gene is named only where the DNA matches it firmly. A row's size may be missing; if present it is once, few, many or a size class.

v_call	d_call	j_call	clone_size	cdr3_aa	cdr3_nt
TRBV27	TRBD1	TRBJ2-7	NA	CASSFKGPETGVGEQYF	TGTGCCAGCAGTTTTAAAGGCCCTGAGACAGGGGTGGGGGAGCAGTACTTC
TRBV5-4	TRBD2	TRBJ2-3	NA	CASSLGLAEADTQYF	TGTGCCAGCAGCTTGGGACTAGCAGAGGCAGATACGCAGTATTTT
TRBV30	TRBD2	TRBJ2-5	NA	CAWSVSTSGRGQTQYF	TGTGCCTGGAGTGTATCCACTAGCGGGAGGGGGCAGACCCAGTACTTC
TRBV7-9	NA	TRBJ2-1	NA	CASSFDQVGPNEQFF	TGTGCCAGCAGCTTCGACCAGGTGGGTCCCAATGAGCAGTTCTTC
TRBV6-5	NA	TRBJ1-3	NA	CASSRLLGAGNTIYF	TGTGCCAGCAGTCGCCTTTTGGGGGCGGGAAACACCATATATTTT
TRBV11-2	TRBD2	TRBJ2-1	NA	CASSLNTGLARNEQFF	TGTGCCAGCAGCTTAAATACGGGACTAGCGCGCAATGAGCAGTTCTTC
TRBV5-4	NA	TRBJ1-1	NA	CASSFGGAPEAFF	TGTGCCAGCAGCTTTGGGGGGGCCCCTGAAGCTTTCTTT
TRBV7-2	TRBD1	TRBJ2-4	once	CASSPRQGPKNIQYF	TGTGCCAGCAGCCCCCGACAGGGTCCCAAAAACATTCAGTACTTC
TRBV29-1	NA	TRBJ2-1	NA	CSVEAPAAYNEQFF	TGCAGCGTTGAAGCGCCAGCGGCCTACAATGAGCAGTTCTTC
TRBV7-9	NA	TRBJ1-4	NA	CASSLVEGGPEKLFF	TGTGCCAGCAGCTTAGTTGAGGGCGGACCGGAAAAACTGTTTTTT
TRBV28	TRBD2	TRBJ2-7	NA	CASSSFSPGQGTSGRAYEQYF	TGTGCCAGCAGTTCCTTCTCCCCGGGACAGGGGACTAGCGGGAGAGCCTACGAGCAGTACTTC
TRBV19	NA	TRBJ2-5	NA	CASSSQGYQETQYF	TGTGCCAGTAGTTCACAGGGTTACCAAGAGACCCAGTACTTC
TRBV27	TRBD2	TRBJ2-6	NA	CASSLGGSSGANVLTF	TGTGCCAGCAGTTTGGGGGGGAGCTCTGGGGCCAACGTCCTGACTTTC
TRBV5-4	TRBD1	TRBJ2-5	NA	CASSSRTGGQETQYF	TGTGCCAGCAGCTCCCGGACAGGGGGGCAAGAGACCCAGTACTTC
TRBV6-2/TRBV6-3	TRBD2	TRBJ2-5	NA	CASSGLAGSKETQYF	TGTGCCAGCAGCGGACTAGCGGGTTCCAAAGAGACCCAGTACTTC
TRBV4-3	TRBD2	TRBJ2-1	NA	CASSQDIGGSYNEQFF	TGCGCCAGCAGCCAAGATATCGGGGGGTCCTACAATGAGCAGTTCTTC
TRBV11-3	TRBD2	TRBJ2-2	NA	CASSAGAGRLAGGNTGELFF	TGTGCCAGCAGCGCTGGGGCAGGGAGACTAGCGGGAGGAAACACCGGGGAGCTGTTTTTT
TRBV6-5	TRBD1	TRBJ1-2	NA	CASSYDGTGYGYTF	TGTGCCAGCAGTTACGACGGGACAGGATATGGCTACACCTTC
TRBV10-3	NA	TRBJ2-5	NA	CAISVSGGPQETQYF	TGTGCCATCAGTGTTAGCGGAGGCCCCCAAGAGACCCAGTACTTC
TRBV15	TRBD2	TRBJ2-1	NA	CATLTIPRAGGPNEQFF	TGTGCCACCTTGACGATTCCTAGGGCGGGAGGGCCCAATGAGCAGTTCTTC
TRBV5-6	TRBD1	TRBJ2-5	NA	CASSILTGAVTETQYF	TGTGCCAGCAGCATCCTAACAGGGGCCGTAACAGAGACCCAGTACTTC
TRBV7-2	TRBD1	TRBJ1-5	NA	CATGEGAVGQPQHF	TGTGCCACCGGAGAGGGGGCGGTGGGACAGCCCCAGCATTTT
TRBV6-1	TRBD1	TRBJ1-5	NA	CASSERTGGQPQHF	TGTGCCAGCAGTGAGCGGACAGGCGGTCAGCCCCAGCATTTT
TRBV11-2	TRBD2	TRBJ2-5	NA	CASSTRAGYQETQYF	TGTGCCAGCTCTACACGAGCGGGGTACCAAGAGACCCAGTACTTC
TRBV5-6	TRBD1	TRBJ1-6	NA	CASSGDRGDSPLHF	TGTGCCAGCAGCGGGGACAGGGGGGATTCACCCCTCCACTTT
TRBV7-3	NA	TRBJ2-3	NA	CASSFSSADTQYF	TGTGCCAGCAGCTTCTCTAGCGCAGATACGCAGTATTTT
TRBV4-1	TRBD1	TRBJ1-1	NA	CASSQETGGLTEAFF	TGCGCCAGCAGCCAGGAGACAGGGGGCCTCACTGAAGCTTTCTTT
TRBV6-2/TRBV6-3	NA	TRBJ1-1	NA	CASSWQYTEAFF	TGTGCCAGCAGTTGGCAGTACACTGAAGCTTTCTTT
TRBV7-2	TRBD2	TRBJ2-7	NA	CASSLYGGGTYEQYF	TGTGCCAGCAGCCTCTACGGGGGAGGGACCTACGAGCAGTACTTC
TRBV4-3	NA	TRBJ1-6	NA	CASSQDTQGSGVLHF	TGCGCCAGCAGCCAAGATACGCAGGGATCCGGCGTCCTCCACTTT
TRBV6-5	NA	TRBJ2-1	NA	CASSSGLLEFF	TGTGCCAGCAGCTCGGGACTCCTGGAGTTCTTC
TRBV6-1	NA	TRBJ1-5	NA	CASSEEGQGSQPQHF	TGTGCCAGCAGTGAAGAAGGGCAGGGCTCGCAGCCCCAGCATTTT
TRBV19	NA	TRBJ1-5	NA	CASSIDGGVDQPQHF	TGTGCCAGTAGTATAGACGGAGGGGTCGATCAGCCCCAGCATTTT
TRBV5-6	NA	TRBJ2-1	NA	CASSSLVVGGRSVF	TGTGCCAGCAGCTCCTTGGTAGTCGGGGGACGGAGTGTCTTC
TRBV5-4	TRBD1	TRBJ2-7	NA	CASRLGQGSAYEQYF	TGTGCCAGCAGGTTGGGACAGGGTAGCGCCTACGAGCAGTACTTC